These 3 T cell receptor beta chains came from one sample sequenced in a study of Ad26.COV2.S vaccination and SARS-CoV-2 variants (dated by TCRdb to 2020 to 2022). Interpreted using the paper, the treatment or condition label stands for: 15 to 20 received Ad26.COV2.S at low or high dose, single or two shots; 5 received placebo; per-sample allocation not given. Repertoires of vaccine and placebo recipients were sequenced from samples taken on day 63 after the first injection. The library was built by means of the immunoSEQ multiplex PCR assay. Entries here come from immuneACCESS through TCRdb and include only in-frame sequences with V and J called. Some clones fail to appear in such tables; in the studies checked, an unresolved V gene covers under half of the shortfall, and the cause of the remainder is unknown. In this sample the table shows some 290,000 clones, around 81% of which occur a single time. 2.1% of the sample goes to the ten largest clones.

The sample consisted of peripheral blood, taken in a trial of Ad26.COV2.S vaccine versus placebo. The source of these receptors is a person aged 18-60 years who received the Ad26.COV2.S COVID-19 vaccine or a placebo.

The rearrangement uses TRBV27 and TRBJ2-1, with TRBD1 matching 8 bases. The trim removed 2 bases at V and 4 bases at J, leaving 1 base unmatched. Per the germline V gene, CDR1 is MNHEY and CDR2 is SMNVEV (reference sequence). The CDR3 runs 14 residues. CDR3 sequence reads: CASSLGQGYNEQFF. Here the CDR3 DNA reads TGTGCCAGCAGTTTAGGACAGGGTTACAATGAGCAGTTCTTC.

The chain uses TRBV6-4 and TRBJ2-2, with a possible D match to TRBD1 (7 bases). The CDR3 sequence is 15 residues long. Trimming took 3 bases from V and 7 from J, leaving 15 bases between them. From germline, CDR1 is MRHNA and CDR2 SNTAGT. CDR3 DNA sequence: TGTGCCAGCAGTGAAGGAACAGGGGAGGTCGGGGAGCTGTTTTTT. It encodes CASSEGTGEVGELFF.

The CDR3 loop is CASSLAQYDRFNNEQFF. CDR3 bases: TGTGCCAGCAGTCTGGCCCAGTACGACAGGTTTAACAATGAGCAGTTCTTC. The chain couples TRBV28 to TRBJ2-1, with a possible D match to TRBD1 (6 bases). V dropped 5 bases and J dropped 5 bases, with 22 bases sitting between them. CDR3 size: 17 residues. Germline CDR1 reads MDHEN; CDR2 reads SYDVKM.